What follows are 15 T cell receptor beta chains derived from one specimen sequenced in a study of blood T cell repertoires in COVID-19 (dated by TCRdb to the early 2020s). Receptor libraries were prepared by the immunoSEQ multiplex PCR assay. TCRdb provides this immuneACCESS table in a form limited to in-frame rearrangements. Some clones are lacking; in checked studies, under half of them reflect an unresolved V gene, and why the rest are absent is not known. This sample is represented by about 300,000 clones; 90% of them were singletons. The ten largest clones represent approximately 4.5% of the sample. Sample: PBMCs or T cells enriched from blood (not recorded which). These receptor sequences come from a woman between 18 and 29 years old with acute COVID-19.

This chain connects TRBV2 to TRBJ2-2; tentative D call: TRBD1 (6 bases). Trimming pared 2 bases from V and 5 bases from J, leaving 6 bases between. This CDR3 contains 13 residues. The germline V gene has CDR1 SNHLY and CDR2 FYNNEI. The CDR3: CASSEQGTGELFF. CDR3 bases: TGTGCCAGCAGTGAACAGGGGACCGGGGAGCTGTTTTTT. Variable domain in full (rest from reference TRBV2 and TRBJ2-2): EPEVTQTPSHQVTQMGQEVILRCVPISNHLYFYWYRQILGQKVEFLVSFYNNEISEKSEIFDDQFSVERPDGSNFTLKIRSTKLEDSAMYFCASSEQGTGELFFGEGSRLTVL.

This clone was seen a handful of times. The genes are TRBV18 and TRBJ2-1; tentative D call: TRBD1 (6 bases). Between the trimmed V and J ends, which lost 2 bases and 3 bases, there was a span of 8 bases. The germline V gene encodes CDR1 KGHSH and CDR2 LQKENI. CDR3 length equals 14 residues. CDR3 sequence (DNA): TGTGCCAGCTCACCAAAGACAGGCTACAATGAGCAGTTCTTC. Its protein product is CASSPKTGYNEQFF.

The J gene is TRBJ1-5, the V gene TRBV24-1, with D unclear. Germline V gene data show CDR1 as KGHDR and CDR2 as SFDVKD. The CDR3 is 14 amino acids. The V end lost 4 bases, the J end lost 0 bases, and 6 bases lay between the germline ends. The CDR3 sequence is CATSDRYSNQPQHF. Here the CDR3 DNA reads TGTGCCACCAGTGACCGGTATAGCAATCAGCCCCAGCATTTT.

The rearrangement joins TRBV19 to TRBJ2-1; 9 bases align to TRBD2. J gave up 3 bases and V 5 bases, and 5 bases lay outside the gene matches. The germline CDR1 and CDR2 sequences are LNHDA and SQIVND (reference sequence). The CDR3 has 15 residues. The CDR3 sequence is CASSPVAGVYNEQFF. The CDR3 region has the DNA TGTGCCAGTAGTCCCGTAGCGGGAGTCTACAATGAGCAGTTCTTC. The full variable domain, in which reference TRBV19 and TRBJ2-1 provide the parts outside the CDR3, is DGGITQSPKYLFRKEGQNVTLSCEQNLNHDAMYWYRQDPGQGLRLIYYSQIVNDFQKGDIAEGYSVSREKKESFPLTVTSAQKNPTAFYLCASSPVAGVYNEQFFGPGTRLTVL.

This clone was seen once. This CDR3 is CASSSITYSAFF. In nucleotides, the CDR3 is TGTGCCAGCAGTTCCATAACTTATTCAGCTTTCTTT. V and J are TRBV28 and TRBJ1-1, with D hard to call. Germline-derived CDR1 and CDR2 are MDHEN and SYDVKM. The V end was cut by 4 bases, the J end by 10 bases, with 13 bases between. The CDR3 runs 12 residues.

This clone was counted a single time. The CDR3 sequence is CASSLNTGILNTEAFF. The CDR3 region has the DNA TGTGCCAGCTCACTAAATACAGGGATTTTGAACACTGAAGCTTTCTTT. V usage is TRBV18 and J usage is TRBJ1-1, with a possible D match to TRBD1 (6 bases). Deletions cut 4 bases from V and 0 bases from J, with 15 bases between. The CDR3 length is 16 residues. Germline assignment: CDR1 KGHSH and CDR2 LQKENI.

The CDR3 sequence is CASSDGRGGILADTQYF. In DNA, the CDR3 is TGTGCCAGCAGTGACGGACGAGGGGGCATACTTGCAGATACGCAGTATTTT. The V and J genes are TRBV2 and TRBJ2-3; 7 positions agree with TRBD1. This CDR3 has 17 residues. The germline gives CDR1 SNHLY, CDR2 FYNNEI. Trimming cost V 3 bases and J 4 bases; bases outside gene matches: 13.

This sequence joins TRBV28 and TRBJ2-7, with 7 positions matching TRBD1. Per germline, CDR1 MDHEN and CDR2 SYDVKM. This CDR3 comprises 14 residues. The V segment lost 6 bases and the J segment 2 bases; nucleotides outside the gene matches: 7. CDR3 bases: TGTGCCAGCAGGGGACAGCCGGCTGCCTACGAGCAGTACTTC. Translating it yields CASRGQPAAYEQYF.

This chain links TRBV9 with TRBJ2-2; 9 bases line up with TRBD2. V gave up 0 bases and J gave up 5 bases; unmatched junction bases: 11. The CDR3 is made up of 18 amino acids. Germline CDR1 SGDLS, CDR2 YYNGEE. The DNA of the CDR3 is TGTGCCAGCAGCGTAGCTCTAGTAGCGGGAGACAATACCGGGGAGCTGTTTTTT. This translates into CASSVALVAGDNTGELFF.

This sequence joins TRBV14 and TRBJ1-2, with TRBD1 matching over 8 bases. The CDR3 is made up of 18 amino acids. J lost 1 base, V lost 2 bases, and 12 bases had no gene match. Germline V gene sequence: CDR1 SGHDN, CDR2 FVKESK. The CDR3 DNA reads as TGTGCCAGCAGCCAACTAATCTCGACAGACAGGGGTAACTATGGCTACACCTTC. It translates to CASSQLISTDRGNYGYTF.

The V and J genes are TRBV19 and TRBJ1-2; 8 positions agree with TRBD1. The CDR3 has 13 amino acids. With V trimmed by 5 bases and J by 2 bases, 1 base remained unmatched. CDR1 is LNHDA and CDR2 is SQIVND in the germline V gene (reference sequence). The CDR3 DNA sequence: TGTGCCAGTAGTGGACAGGGAAACTATGGCTACACCTTC. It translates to CASSGQGNYGYTF.

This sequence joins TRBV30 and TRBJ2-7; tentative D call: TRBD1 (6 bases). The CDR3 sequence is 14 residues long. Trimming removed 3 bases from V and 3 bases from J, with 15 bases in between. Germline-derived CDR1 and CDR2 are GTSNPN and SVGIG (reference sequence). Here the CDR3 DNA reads TGTGCCTGGAGCAGACTACAGGGCATCTACGAGCAGTACTTC. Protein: CAWSRLQGIYEQYF.

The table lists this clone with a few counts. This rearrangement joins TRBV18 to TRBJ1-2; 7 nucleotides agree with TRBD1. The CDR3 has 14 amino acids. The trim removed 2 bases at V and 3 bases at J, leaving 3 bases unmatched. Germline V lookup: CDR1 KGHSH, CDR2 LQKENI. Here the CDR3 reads CASSPGDRDYGYTF. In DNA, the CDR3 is TGTGCCAGCTCACCAGGAGACAGGGACTATGGCTACACCTTC.

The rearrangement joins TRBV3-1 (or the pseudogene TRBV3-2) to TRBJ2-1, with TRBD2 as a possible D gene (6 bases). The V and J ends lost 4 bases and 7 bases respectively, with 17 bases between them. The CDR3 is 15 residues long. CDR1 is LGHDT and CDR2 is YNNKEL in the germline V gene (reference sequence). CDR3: CASSPRREWANEQFF. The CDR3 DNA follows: TGTGCCAGCAGCCCGAGACGGGAGTGGGCAAATGAGCAGTTCTTC.

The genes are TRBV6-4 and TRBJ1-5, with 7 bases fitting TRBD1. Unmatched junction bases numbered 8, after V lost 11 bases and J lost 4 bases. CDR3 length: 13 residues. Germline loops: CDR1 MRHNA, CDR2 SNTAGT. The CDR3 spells CAPRTGLNQPQHF. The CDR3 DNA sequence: TGTGCCCCGAGGACAGGCTTAAATCAGCCCCAGCATTTT.